This T cell receptor beta chain was retrieved from a study of early T cells in non-severe SARS-CoV-2 infection. At least ten counts were recorded for this clonotype. V was clipped by 5 bases and J by 2 bases, with 13 bases between them. This CDR3 has 13 amino acids. Germline lookup yields CDR1 DFQATT and CDR2 SNEGSKA (reference sequence). TCRdb used MiXCR to reprocess the 5' RACE reads, holding one entry per CDR3 protein. Among nearly 70,000 distinct CDR3 sequences, over 3.5% were seen once, and the ten largest hold approximately 3.7%. Sequenced here: whole blood, sampled at baseline. This TCR was recovered from an adult who was a healthcare worker with PCR-confirmed SARS-CoV-2 infection or an uninfected control (not recorded which). The donor label of this sample is uncertain. The J gene is TRBJ2-7, the V gene TRBV20-1, with D perhaps matching TRBD1 or TRBD2 (5 bases each). CDR3 nucleotides: TGCAGTGCTGTAGGGGCCGGGGCCTACGAGCAGTACTTC. It translates to CSAVGAGAYEQYF.